The T cell receptor (beta chain) under discussion was sequenced for a study of blood T cell repertoires in COVID-19. This CDR3 has 16 amino acids. V lost 0 bases, J lost 2 bases, and 11 bases lay in between. Per the germline V gene, CDR1 is KGHSH and CDR2 is LQKENI. Original analysis: Estimation of nucleated cell counts was performed using reference gene primer amplification. Sequencing used immunoSEQ multiplex PCR; TCRdb keeps in-frame clones, though not all of them. The DNA gave D and trimming, while V, J and clone size come from that table. The table shows roughly 75,000 clones, with more than 80% occurring only once.

This clonotype originated in a human donor in a cohort sampled during active COVID-19. The chain joins TRBV18 to TRBJ1-3; D remains unclear. Material: peripheral blood. CDR3 DNA sequence: TGTGCCAGCTCACCACCGAGCACCCGAGCTGGAAACACCATATATTTT. Its translation: CASSPPSTRAGNTIYF.